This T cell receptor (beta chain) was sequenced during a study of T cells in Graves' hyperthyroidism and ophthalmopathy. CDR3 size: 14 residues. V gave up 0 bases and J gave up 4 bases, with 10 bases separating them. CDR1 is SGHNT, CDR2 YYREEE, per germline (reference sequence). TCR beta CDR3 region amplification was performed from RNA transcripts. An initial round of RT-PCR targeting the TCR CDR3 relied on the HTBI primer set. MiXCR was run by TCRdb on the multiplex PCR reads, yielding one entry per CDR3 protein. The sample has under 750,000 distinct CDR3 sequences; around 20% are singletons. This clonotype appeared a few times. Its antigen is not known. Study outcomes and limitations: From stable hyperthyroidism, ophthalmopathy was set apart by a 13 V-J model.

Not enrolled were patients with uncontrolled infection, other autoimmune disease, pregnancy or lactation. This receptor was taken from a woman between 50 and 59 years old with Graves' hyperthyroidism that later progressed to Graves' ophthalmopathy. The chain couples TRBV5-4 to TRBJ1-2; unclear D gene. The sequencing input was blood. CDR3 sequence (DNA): TGTGCCAGCAGCTTGGTCGACCGTACCTATGGCTACACCTTC. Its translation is CASSLVDRTYGYTF. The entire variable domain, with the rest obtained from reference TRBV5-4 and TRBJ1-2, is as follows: ETGVTQSPTHLIKTRGQQVTLRCSSQSGHNTVSWYQQALGQGPQFIFQYYREEENGRGNFPPRFSGLQFPNYSSELNVNALELDDSALYLCASSLVDRTYGYTFGSGTRLTVV.